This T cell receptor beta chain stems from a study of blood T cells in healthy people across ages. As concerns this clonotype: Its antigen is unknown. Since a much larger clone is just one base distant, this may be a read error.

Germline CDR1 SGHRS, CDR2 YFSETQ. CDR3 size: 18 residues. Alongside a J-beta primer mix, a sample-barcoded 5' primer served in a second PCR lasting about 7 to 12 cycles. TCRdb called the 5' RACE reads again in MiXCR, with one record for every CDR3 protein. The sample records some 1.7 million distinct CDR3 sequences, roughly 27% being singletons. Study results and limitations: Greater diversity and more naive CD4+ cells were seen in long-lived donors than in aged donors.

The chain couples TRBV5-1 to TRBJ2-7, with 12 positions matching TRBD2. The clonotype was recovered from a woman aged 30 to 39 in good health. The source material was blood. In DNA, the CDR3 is TGCGCCAGCAGCTTGGTCGGGACTAGCGGGCCTAGCTCCTACGAGGAGTACTTC. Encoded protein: CASSLVGTSGPSSYEEYF.